The 15 T cell receptor beta chains given below trace back to one sample, sequenced in a study of fetal regulatory T cell absence and autoimmunity. TCRdb's table, derived via immunoSEQ multiplex PCR, lists solely in-frame clones and lacks some. The sample lists more than 85,000 clones, 55% to 75% occurring once. Sequenced material: pancreas tissue. These receptors originate from a male donor with IPEX syndrome.

The chain carries TRBV11-3 and TRBJ2-5; 9 bases are a match to TRBD1. The CDR3 is 14 amino acids. V dropped 5 bases and J dropped 4; count of bases not matched to a gene: 5. The V gene's germline CDR1 is SGHNT and CDR2 YENEEA. CDR3 in amino acids: CASSGTGRRETQYF. DNA of the CDR3: TGTGCCAGCAGCGGGACAGGGCGGAGAGAGACCCAGTACTTC.

A single count supports this clone. The chain joins TRBV7-9 to TRBJ2-7; D is unresolved. The CDR3 runs to 11 residues. Germline CDR1 is SEHNR and CDR2 is FQNEAQ (reference sequence). Trimming removed 1 base from V and 6 bases from J, with 4 bases in between. The chain's CDR3 is CASSLGAEQYF. The CDR3 DNA follows: TGTGCCAGCAGCTTAGGGGCCGAGCAGTACTTC.

This clone is a singleton in its sample. J is TRBJ2-6 and V is TRBV5-1; the D gene is possibly TRBD2 (6 bases). The CDR3 loop spans 17 amino acids. Germline values: CDR1 SGHRS, CDR2 YFSETQ. V was clipped by 4 bases and J by 0 bases, with 14 bases between them. CDR3 DNA: TGCGCCAGCAGCCCCGGGTTCGGGGGCTCTGGGGCCAACGTCCTGACTTTC. Protein product: CASSPGFGGSGANVLTF.

V is TRBV6-1 and J is TRBJ2-7; D is unclear. V lost 7 bases and J lost 3, with 16 bases in between. The length of the CDR3 is 14 residues. CDR1 and CDR2 (germline): MNHNS, SASEGT. The CDR3 here is CASNQARVSYEQYF. The CDR3 coding sequence is TGTGCCAGCAACCAAGCGAGAGTGAGCTACGAGCAGTACTTC.

The rearrangement joins TRBV7-9 to TRBJ2-7; 12 nucleotides line up with TRBD2. The trim removed 1 base at V and 3 bases at J, leaving 4 bases unmatched. The CDR3 covers 16 residues. Germline CDR1 SEHNR, CDR2 FQNEAQ (reference sequence). The CDR3 coding sequence is TGTGCCAGCAGCTTAGGGCCTAGCGGGGGGGACTACGAGCAGTACTTC. It translates to CASSLGPSGGDYEQYF.

The rearrangement uses TRBV30 and TRBJ1-2; perhaps TRBD1 as D (6 bases). Trimming left V 5 bases short and J 4 bases short, with 20 bases between. Germline V gene lookup returns CDR1 GTSNPN and CDR2 SVGIG (reference sequence). The CDR3 has 15 amino acids. The CDR3: CAWGAQGGGSYGYTF. The CDR3, as DNA: TGTGCCTGGGGTGCACAGGGAGGGGGTTCCTATGGCTACACCTTC.

The chain employs TRBV4-3 and TRBJ2-7; the D gene could be TRBD1 or TRBD2 (5 bases each). There are 14 residues in the CDR3. Germline V CDR1 and CDR2: LGHNA, YSLEER. Between the trimmed V and J ends, which lost 1 base and 5 bases, there was a span of 12 bases. CDR3 region: CASSQAGARHEQYF. For the CDR3, the DNA is TGCGCCAGCAGCCAAGCCGGGGCTCGCCACGAGCAGTACTTC.

This clone turned up a few times. The rearrangement joins TRBV2 to TRBJ1-5, with D possibly TRBD1 on 6 matching bases. Germline CDR1 is SNHLY and CDR2 is FYNNEI. There are 14 residues in the CDR3. V lost 6 bases to trimming and J lost 7 bases, with 16 bases between them. The CDR3 here is CASREVGGRQPQHF. The CDR3 DNA sequence: TGTGCCAGCAGGGAGGTCGGGGGCAGACAGCCCCAGCATTTT.

V usage is TRBV6-1 and J usage is TRBJ1-2, with a weak D call TRBD1 (5 bases). This CDR3 has 12 amino acids. Germline CDR1 is MNHNS and CDR2 is SASEGT. Trimming stripped 6 bases from V and 0 bases from J, with 5 bases between. The CDR3 spells CASRTANYGYTF. In DNA, the CDR3 is TGTGCCAGCAGGACAGCTAACTATGGCTACACCTTC.

This chain uses TRBV11-2 with TRBJ2-7, with D maybe TRBD1 (6 bases). V was cut by 0 bases and J by 6 bases, with 15 bases left in between. The CDR3 spans 15 residues. Germline V CDR1 and CDR2: SGHAT, FQNNGV. The CDR3 loop reads CASSLDLGQGSEQYF. CDR3 nucleotides: TGTGCCAGCAGCTTAGATTTAGGGCAGGGGAGCGAGCAGTACTTC.

V and J are TRBV15 and TRBJ1-1; the D is unclear. With 1 base removed from V and 4 bases from J, the gap between germline ends came to 4 bases. CDR3 length: 12 amino acids. Germline CDR1 LNHNV, CDR2 YYDKDF (reference sequence). This CDR3 is CATSRGGTEAFF. CDR3 nucleotide sequence: TGTGCCACCAGCAGAGGGGGCACTGAAGCTTTCTTT.

This chain uses TRBV25-1 with TRBJ2-5; 9 bases map to TRBD1. The CDR3 loop spans 16 amino acids. CDR1 and CDR2 from the germline V gene are MGHDK and SYGVNS. V shed 2 bases and J 4 bases; nucleotides not matched to a gene: 8. CDR3 sequence reads: CASSEAFYRGRETQYF. The CDR3 DNA reads TGTGCCAGCAGTGAAGCCTTTTACAGGGGGCGAGAGACCCAGTACTTC.

This clone appeared a single time. The genes are TRBV6-1 and TRBJ2-3; 8 nucleotides line up with TRBD1. V was clipped by 5 bases and J by 5 bases; unmatched bases: 3. The germline CDR1 and CDR2 sequences are MNHNS and SASEGT. CDR3 length equals 13 residues. The CDR3 DNA is TGTGCCAGCAGTCAACAGGGGGGAGATACGCAGTATTTT. This codes for CASSQQGGDTQYF.

This clone has a handful of counts. V is TRBV6-4 and J is TRBJ1-5, with 9 bases that match TRBD1. The CDR3 is made up of 13 amino acids. Per germline, CDR1 MRHNA and CDR2 SNTAGT. The V gene end was trimmed by 3 bases and the J gene end by 6 bases; junction bases not matched to a gene: 0. DNA for the CDR3: TGTGCCAGCAGTGAGGACAGGGGTCAGCCCCAGCATTTT. As protein: CASSEDRGQPQHF.

This clone showed up just a few times. The chain has TRBV5-5 and TRBJ1-2, with a possible D match to TRBD1 (6 bases). The CDR3 totals 13 residues. Between the trimmed V and J ends, which lost 4 bases and 4 bases, there was a span of 11 bases. Germline V CDR1 and CDR2: SGHKS, YYEKEE (reference sequence). This CDR3 reads CASSKGQTYGYTF. DNA for the CDR3: TGTGCCAGCAGCAAAGGACAGACCTATGGCTACACCTTC.